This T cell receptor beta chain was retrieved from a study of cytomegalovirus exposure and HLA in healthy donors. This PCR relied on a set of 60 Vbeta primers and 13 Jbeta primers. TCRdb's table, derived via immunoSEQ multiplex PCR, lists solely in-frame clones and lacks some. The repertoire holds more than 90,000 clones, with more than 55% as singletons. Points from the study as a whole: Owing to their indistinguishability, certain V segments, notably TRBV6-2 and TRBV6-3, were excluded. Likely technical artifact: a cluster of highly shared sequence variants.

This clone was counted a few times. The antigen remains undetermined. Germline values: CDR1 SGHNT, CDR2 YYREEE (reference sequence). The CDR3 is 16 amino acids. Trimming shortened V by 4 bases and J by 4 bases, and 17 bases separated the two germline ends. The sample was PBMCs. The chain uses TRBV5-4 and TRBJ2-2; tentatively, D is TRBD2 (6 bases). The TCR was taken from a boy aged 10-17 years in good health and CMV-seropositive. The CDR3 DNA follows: TGTGCCAGCAGCCCGGGTGTGGGTAGCGGCACCGGGGAGCTGTTTTTT. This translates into CASSPGVGSGTGELFF.